The present T cell receptor (beta chain) was sequenced within a study of blood T cell repertoires in COVID-19. Across the study: Sources were T cells, B-cell-depleted T cells, or PBMCs; the material itself was cDNA or gDNA.

This clone was detected only once. CDR1 is LNHDA and CDR2 is SQIVND in the germline V gene (reference sequence). V gave up 7 bases and J gave up 5 bases, with 14 bases separating them. The CDR3 has 13 residues. The protocol was immunoSEQ multiplex PCR, while the TCRdb copy is restricted to in-frame clones and leaves out a portion. The table records 450,000 to 500,000 clones, 80% to 90% of them present only once. The TCR comes from a human donor in a cohort sampled during active COVID-19. Sequencing was carried out using peripheral blood. This sequence joins TRBV19 and TRBJ1-1; the D is unclear. This CDR3 reads CASTATRDTEAFF. CDR3 coding DNA: TGTGCCAGTACCGCGACGCGGGATACTGAAGCTTTCTTT.